This passage covers 14 T cell receptor beta chains from one sample sequenced in a study of T cell clusters in autoimmune cytopenias. TRB was amplified by touch-down multiplex PCR, primer pools A and B combined. TCRdb reprocessed the multiplex PCR reads and stores each CDR3 protein as one record, lacking DNA. The sample's table shows approximately 11,000 distinct CDR3 sequences. Approximately 40,000 genome equivalents of blood DNA were amplified for TRB. These data were likewise used in another study, on T cell repertoires in aging, cancer and after chemotherapy.

Input material: peripheral blood. The source of these receptors is a human donor in good health.

This chain connects TRBV19 to TRBJ2-5; lacking DNA, the TRBD1 call made by TCRdb goes unchecked. Germline CDR1 and CDR2: LNHDA and SQIVND (reference sequence). CDR3 length equals 14 residues. CDR3 protein: CASSSRGGVETQYF.

The genes are TRBV5-4 and TRBJ2-3; lacking DNA, the TRBD1 call made by TCRdb goes unchecked. The CDR3 sequence is 17 residues long. Per the germline V gene, CDR1 is SGHNT and CDR2 is YYREEE (reference sequence). CDR3 sequence: CASSLGGQGAFTDTQYF.

This chain joins TRBV6-2 or TRBV6-3 and TRBJ1-1; TCRdb's assignment of TRBD1 cannot be checked, as there is no DNA. Germline CDR1 MNHEY, CDR2 SVGEGT. The length of the CDR3 is 12 residues. CDR3 in amino acids: CASSYSAGKAFF.

The CDR3 loop is CATRQVNTEAFF. The chain employs TRBV6-5 and TRBJ1-1; without DNA, the TCRdb call of TRBD1 cannot be checked. Germline V gene data show CDR1 as MNHEY and CDR2 as SVGAGI. The length of the CDR3 is 12 residues.

The J gene is TRBJ1-4, the V gene TRBV12-3 or TRBV12-4; with no DNA, the TCRdb D assignment of TRBD1 cannot be verified. This CDR3 region has 14 residues. This CDR3 reads CASSPRGFREKLFF.

The chain uses TRBV6-2 or TRBV6-3 and TRBJ1-6; the TRBD1 assignment by TCRdb is unverifiable without DNA. CDR1 and CDR2 from the germline V gene are MNHEY and SVGEGT. The CDR3 covers 15 residues. The CDR3 loop reads CASSLTGTFNSPLHF.

The rearrangement links TRBV18 to TRBJ1-2. Germline V gene lookup returns CDR1 KGHSH and CDR2 LQKENI. The CDR3 has 15 amino acids. CDR3 amino acids: CASSLSRTSIYGYTF.

This clonotype is called medium-sized based on its frequency. The chain couples TRBV19 to TRBJ2-3; as DNA is missing, the TRBD1 call by TCRdb cannot be tested. Germline V lookup: CDR1 LNHDA, CDR2 SQIVND (reference sequence). This CDR3 has 15 amino acids. The CDR3 here is CASAEGGQGTDTQYF.

This chain uses TRBV18 with TRBJ2-1; TCRdb's assignment of TRBD1 cannot be checked, as there is no DNA. The V gene's germline CDR1 is KGHSH and CDR2 LQKENI. The CDR3 loop spans 16 amino acids. CDR3 sequence: CASSPQDRDRGNEQFF.

This rearrangement joins TRBV5-6 to TRBJ2-1. Germline CDR1 is SGHDT and CDR2 is YYEEEE. The CDR3 has 14 amino acids. The CDR3 region is CASSLAGYPNEQFF.

CDR3 in amino acids: CASSDINWDTGELFF. The gene calls are TRBV5-5 and TRBJ2-2. This CDR3 is 15 amino acids long. Per the germline V gene, CDR1 is SGHKS and CDR2 is YYEKEE (reference sequence).

The V gene is TRBV5-6, the J gene TRBJ2-2; TCRdb's D gene call, TRBD1, goes unchecked for lack of DNA. Germline CDR1 SGHDT, CDR2 YYEEEE. This CDR3 contains 14 residues. The CDR3 loop is CASSLGQGPGELFF. Complete variable domain (other parts from reference TRBV5-6 and TRBJ2-2): DAGVTQSPTHLIKTRGQQVTLRCSPKSGHDTVSWYQQALGQGPQFIFQYYEEEERQRGNFPDRFSGHQFPNYSSELNVNALLLGDSALYLCASSLGQGPGELFFGEGSRLTVL.

This sequence joins TRBV19 and TRBJ2-5; TCRdb outputs TRBD1, but without DNA this stays unchecked. This CDR3 has 14 residues. Germline values: CDR1 LNHDA, CDR2 SQIVND (reference sequence). The CDR3 sequence: CASQSRVQGETQYF.

This chain uses TRBV11-2 with TRBJ1-4. The length of the CDR3 is 13 residues. CDR1 is SGHAT, CDR2 FQNNGV, per germline. This CDR3 reads CASSFVEAGELFF.